This TCR beta chain was sequenced during a study of graft-versus-host responses after intestinal transplantation. The wider study: Anti-thymocyte globulin served as induction for all recipients, who then took tacrolimus and steroids for about 3 years.

Libraries were prepared by immunoSEQ multiplex PCR; TCRdb keeps only in-frame clonotypes and omits some of them. The sample records approximately 75,000 clones, 90% being singletons. With respect to this clone: The antigen is undetermined.

The CDR3 extends over 13 amino acids. J lost 5 bases, V lost 7 bases, and 6 bases had no gene match. CDR1 and CDR2 from the germline V gene are SGHDT and YYEEEE. The TCR comes from a human donor who was the organ donor for an intestinal transplant. The chain joins TRBV5-6 to TRBJ2-5; 9 bases line up with TRBD1. The sample was unstimulated CD8+ T cells sorted from spleen or lymph node cells, taken before transplant. CDR3: CASGTGHEETQYF. CDR3 DNA: TGTGCCAGCGGGACAGGGCATGAGGAGACCCAGTACTTC.